The 11 T cell receptor beta chains below come from one sample, sequenced in a study of blood T cell repertoires in COVID-19. Method: immunoSEQ multiplex PCR; TCRdb's copy keeps in-frame clones and lacks some. The table shows approximately 80,000 clones, with 60% to 85% occurring only once. The sample consisted of peripheral blood. The receptor set was obtained from a human donor in a cohort sampled during active COVID-19.

V is TRBV5-1 and J is TRBJ1-1; D might be TRBD1 (5 bases). V lost 0 bases and J lost 6, with 9 bases in between. Germline CDR1 and CDR2: SGHRS and YFSETQ. The CDR3 is 13 amino acids. In DNA form, the CDR3 reads TGCGCCAGCAGCTTGGGGGGGGACCCTGAAGCTTTCTTT. This translates into CASSLGGDPEAFF.

The rearrangement uses TRBV5-1 and TRBJ1-2; D unclear. CDR3 length: 12 amino acids. Germline CDR1 SGHRS, CDR2 YFSETQ. V was cut by 1 base and J by 5 bases, with 6 bases left in between. CDR3 in DNA: TGCGCCAGCAGCTTGTACGGGTATGGCTACACCTTC. This sequence encodes CASSLYGYGYTF.

This clone turned up a few times. The J gene is TRBJ1-5, the V gene TRBV5-6; D is ambiguous. V lost 0 bases, J lost 1 base, and 5 bases lay in between. The CDR3 totals 14 residues. Germline V gives CDR1 SGHDT, CDR2 YYEEEE. The CDR3 coding sequence is TGTGCCAGCAGCTTGGCTCCGAGCAATCAGCCCCAGCATTTT. Its translation is CASSLAPSNQPQHF.

The chain is built from TRBV5-1 and TRBJ2-1; D perhaps matches TRBD2 (7 bases). Germline CDR1 SGHRS, CDR2 YFSETQ. CDR3 length: 17 residues. With 0 bases removed from V and 9 bases from J, the gap between germline ends came to 22 bases. This chain's CDR3 is CASSLEAGATQRGEQFF. For the CDR3, the DNA is TGCGCCAGCAGCTTGGAGGCGGGGGCCACACAGAGGGGTGAGCAGTTCTTC.

V is TRBV5-6 and J is TRBJ2-7; D possibly corresponds to TRBD2 (5 bases). The CDR3 covers 13 residues. The V and J ends lost 9 bases and 6 bases respectively, with 19 bases between them. Germline assignment: CDR1 SGHDT and CDR2 YYEEEE. The CDR3 bases are TGTGCCACTAGTTCCCGGGGTTCCCCCGAGCAGTACTTC. This gives the protein CATSSRGSPEQYF.

This rearrangement joins TRBV30 to TRBJ1-6, with D perhaps TRBD1 (5 bases). Looked up from germline, CDR1 is GTSNPN and CDR2 is SVGIG (reference sequence). V dropped 3 bases and J dropped 7 bases, with 13 bases sitting between them. This CDR3 has 14 amino acids. The chain's CDR3 is CAWSKTVLNSPLHF. CDR3 in DNA: TGTGCCTGGAGCAAGACAGTTTTAAATTCACCCCTCCACTTT.

The chain has TRBV6-2 or TRBV6-3 and TRBJ2-7; 9 positions agree with TRBD1. Germline V gives CDR1 MNHEY, CDR2 SVGEGT. Trimming cost V 4 bases and J 5 bases; bases outside gene matches: 9. This CDR3 has 15 amino acids. The CDR3 is CASSSKRTGGHEQYF. DNA of the CDR3: TGTGCCAGCAGTTCCAAAAGAACAGGGGGCCACGAGCAGTACTTC.

The chain is built from TRBV5-1 and TRBJ2-3; possibly TRBD1 for D (6 bases). There are 15 residues in the CDR3. Looked up from germline, CDR1 is SGHRS and CDR2 is YFSETQ. Deletions cut 4 bases from V and 0 bases from J, with 12 bases between. The chain's CDR3 is CASSQGSPSTDTQYF. In nucleotides, the CDR3 is TGCGCCAGCAGCCAGGGGTCCCCGAGCACAGATACGCAGTATTTT.

The chain combines TRBV10-2 with TRBJ2-7, with 7 bases lining up with TRBD2. With V trimmed by 7 bases and J by 3 bases, 3 bases remained unmatched. This CDR3 is 12 amino acids long. Germline lookup yields CDR1 WSHSY and CDR2 SAAADI. The CDR3 loop reads CASTGGLYEQYF. CDR3 coding DNA: TGCGCCAGCACGGGGGGACTCTACGAGCAGTACTTC.

The CDR3 here is CASSVSTGLNEKLFF. The CDR3 DNA sequence: TGTGCCAGCAGCGTGTCGACAGGGTTGAATGAAAAACTGTTTTTT. The V call is TRBV9, the J call TRBJ1-4; 7 nucleotides line up with TRBD1. CDR1 SGDLS and CDR2 YYNGEE come from the germline V gene. V gave up 2 bases and J gave up 5 bases; unmatched junction bases: 6. This CDR3 has 15 residues.

The chain links TRBV4-1 to TRBJ2-5, with 8 bases matching TRBD1. This CDR3 is built from 12 residues. Germline CDR1 is MGHRA and CDR2 is YSYEKL. After removal of 3 bases from V and 9 bases from J, the junction contained 3 bases not matched to a gene. The chain's CDR3 is CASSHRTGPQYF. In DNA, the CDR3 is TGCGCCAGCAGCCATAGGACAGGGCCCCAGTACTTC.